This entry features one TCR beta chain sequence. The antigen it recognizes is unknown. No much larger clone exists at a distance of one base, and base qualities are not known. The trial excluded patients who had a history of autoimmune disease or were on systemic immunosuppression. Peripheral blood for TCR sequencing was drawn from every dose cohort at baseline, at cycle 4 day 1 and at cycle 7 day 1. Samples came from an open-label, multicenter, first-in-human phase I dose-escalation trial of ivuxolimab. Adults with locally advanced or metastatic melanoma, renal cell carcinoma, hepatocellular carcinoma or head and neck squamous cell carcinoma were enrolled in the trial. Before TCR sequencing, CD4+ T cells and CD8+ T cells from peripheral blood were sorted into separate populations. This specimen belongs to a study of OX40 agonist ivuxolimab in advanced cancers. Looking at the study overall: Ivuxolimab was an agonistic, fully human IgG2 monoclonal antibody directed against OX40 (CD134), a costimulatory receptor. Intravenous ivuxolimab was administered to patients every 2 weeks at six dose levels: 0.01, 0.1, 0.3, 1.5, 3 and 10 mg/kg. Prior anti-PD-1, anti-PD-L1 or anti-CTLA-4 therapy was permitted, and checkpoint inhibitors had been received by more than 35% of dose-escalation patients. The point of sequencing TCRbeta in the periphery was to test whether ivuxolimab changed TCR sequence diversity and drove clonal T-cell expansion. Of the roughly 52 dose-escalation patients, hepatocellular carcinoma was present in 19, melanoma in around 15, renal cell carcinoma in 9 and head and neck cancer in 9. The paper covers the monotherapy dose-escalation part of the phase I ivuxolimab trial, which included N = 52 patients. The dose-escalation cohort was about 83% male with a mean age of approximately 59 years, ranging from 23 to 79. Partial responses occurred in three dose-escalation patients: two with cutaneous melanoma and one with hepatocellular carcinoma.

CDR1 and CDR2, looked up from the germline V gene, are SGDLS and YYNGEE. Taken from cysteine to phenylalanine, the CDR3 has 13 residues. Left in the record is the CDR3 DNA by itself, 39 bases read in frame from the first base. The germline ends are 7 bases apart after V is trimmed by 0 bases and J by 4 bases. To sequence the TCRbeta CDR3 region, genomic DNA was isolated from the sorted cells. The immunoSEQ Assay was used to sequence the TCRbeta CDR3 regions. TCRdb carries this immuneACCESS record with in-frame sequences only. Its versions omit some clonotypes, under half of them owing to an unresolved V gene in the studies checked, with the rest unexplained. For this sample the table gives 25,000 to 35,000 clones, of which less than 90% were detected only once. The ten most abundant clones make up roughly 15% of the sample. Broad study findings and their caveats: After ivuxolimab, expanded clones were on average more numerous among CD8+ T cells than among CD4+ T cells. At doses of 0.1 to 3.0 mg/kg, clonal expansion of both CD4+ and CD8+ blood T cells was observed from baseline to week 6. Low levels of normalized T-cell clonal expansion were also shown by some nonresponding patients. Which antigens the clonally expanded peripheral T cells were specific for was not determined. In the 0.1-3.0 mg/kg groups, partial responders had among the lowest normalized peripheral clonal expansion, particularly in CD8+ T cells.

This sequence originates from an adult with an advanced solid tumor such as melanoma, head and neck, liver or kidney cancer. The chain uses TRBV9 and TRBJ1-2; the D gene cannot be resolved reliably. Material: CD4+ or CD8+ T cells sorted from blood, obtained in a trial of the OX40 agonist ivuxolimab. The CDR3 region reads CASSVGVGYGYTF. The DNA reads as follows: TGTGCCAGCAGCGTAGGGGTTGGCTATGGCTACACCTTC. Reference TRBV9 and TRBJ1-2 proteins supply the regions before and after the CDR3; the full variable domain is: DSGVTQTPKHLITATGQRVTLRCSPRSGDLSVYWYQQSLDQGLQFLIQYYNGEERAKGNILERFSAQQFPDLHSELNLSSLELGDSALYFCASSVGVGYGYTFGSGTRLTVV.